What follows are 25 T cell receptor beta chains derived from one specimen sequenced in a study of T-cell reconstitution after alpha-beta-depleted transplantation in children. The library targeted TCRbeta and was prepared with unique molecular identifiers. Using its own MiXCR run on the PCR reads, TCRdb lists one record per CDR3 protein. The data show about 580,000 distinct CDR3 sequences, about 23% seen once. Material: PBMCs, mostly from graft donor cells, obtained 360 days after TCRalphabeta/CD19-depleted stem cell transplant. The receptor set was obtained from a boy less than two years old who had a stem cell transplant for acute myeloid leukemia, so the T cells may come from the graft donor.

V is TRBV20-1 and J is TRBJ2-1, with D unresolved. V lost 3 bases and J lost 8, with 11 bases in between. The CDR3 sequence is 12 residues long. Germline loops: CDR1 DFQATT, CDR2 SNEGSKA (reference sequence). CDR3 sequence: CSASPGRYEQFF. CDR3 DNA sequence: TGCAGTGCTAGCCCGGGCAGGTATGAGCAGTTCTTC.

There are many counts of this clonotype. The DNA for the CDR3 is TGTGCCACCGACGGGGGGAGCACAGATACGCAGTATTTT. This codes for CATDGGSTDTQYF. The chain combines TRBV6-6 with TRBJ2-3, with 7 bases matching TRBD2. The CDR3 runs to 13 residues. Germline CDR1 and CDR2: MNHNY and SVGAGI (reference sequence). V shed 10 bases and J 0 bases; nucleotides not matched to a gene: 4.

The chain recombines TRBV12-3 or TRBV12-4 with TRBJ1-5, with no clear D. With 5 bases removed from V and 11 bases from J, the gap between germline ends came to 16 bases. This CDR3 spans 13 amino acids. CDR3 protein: CASSLRTYEAQHF. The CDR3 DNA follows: TGTGCCAGCAGTCTCCGGACGTATGAGGCCCAGCATTTT.

CDR3 in amino acids: CASSLASGGAEETQYF. CDR3 in DNA: TGTGCCAGCAGTTTGGCTAGCGGGGGGGCCGAAGAGACCCAGTACTTC. This sequence joins TRBV12-3 or TRBV12-4 and TRBJ2-5; 12 positions agree with TRBD2. V lost 3 bases, J lost 3 bases, and 5 bases stayed unmatched. The CDR3 is 16 amino acids.

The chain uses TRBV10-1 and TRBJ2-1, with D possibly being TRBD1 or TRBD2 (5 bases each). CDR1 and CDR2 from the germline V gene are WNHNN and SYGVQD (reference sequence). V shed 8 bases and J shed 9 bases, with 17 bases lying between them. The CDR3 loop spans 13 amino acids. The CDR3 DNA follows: TGCGCCAGCGGCAGGGACGCTGATGGTGAGCAGTTCTTC. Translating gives CASGRDADGEQFF.

CDR3 region: CASSQDYGGPTDTQYF. The CDR3 region has the DNA TGCGCCAGCAGCCAAGATTATGGGGGCCCCACAGATACGCAGTATTTT. This chain links TRBV4-3 with TRBJ2-3, with D perhaps matching TRBD1 (6 bases). This CDR3 has 16 amino acids. V dropped 0 bases and J dropped 2 bases, with 12 bases sitting between them. Germline V CDR1 and CDR2: LGHNA, YSLEER.

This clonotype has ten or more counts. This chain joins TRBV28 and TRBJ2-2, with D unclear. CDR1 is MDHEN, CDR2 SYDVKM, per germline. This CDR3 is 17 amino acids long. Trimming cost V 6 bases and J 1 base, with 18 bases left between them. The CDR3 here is CASRTRRLTLNTGELFF. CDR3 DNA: TGTGCCAGCAGGACCCGACGGCTGACTTTGAACACCGGGGAGCTGTTTTTT. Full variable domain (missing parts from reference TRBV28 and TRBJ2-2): DVKVTQSSRYLVKRTGEKVFLECVQDMDHENMFWYRQDPGLGLRLIYFSYDVKMKEKGDIPEGYSVSREKKERFSLILESASTNQTSMYLCASRTRRLTLNTGELFFGEGSRLTVL.

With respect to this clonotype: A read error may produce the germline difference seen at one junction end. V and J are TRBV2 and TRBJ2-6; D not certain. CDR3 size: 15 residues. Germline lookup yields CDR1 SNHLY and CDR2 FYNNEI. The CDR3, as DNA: TGTGCCAGCAGTGGGCAACAACCTGGCGCCAACGTCCTGACTTTC. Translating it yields CASSGQQPGANVLTF.

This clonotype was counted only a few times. The CDR3 bases are TGCGCCAGCAGCTTGCCCGACAGGGTCAATGAGCAGTTCTTC. As protein: CASSLPDRVNEQFF. The chain joins TRBV5-1 to TRBJ2-1, with 7 positions matching TRBD1. The J segment lost 6 bases and the V segment lost 1 base, leaving 4 bases of the junction unmatched. The CDR3 length is 14 residues. Germline assignment: CDR1 SGHRS and CDR2 YFSETQ.

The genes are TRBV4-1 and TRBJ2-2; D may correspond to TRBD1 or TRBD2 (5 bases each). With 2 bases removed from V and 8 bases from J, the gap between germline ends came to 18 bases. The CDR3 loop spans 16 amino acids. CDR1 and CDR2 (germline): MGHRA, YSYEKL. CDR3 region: CASSQLSRDPYGELFF. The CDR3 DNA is TGCGCCAGCAGCCAACTGTCCCGGGACCCATATGGGGAGCTGTTTTTT.

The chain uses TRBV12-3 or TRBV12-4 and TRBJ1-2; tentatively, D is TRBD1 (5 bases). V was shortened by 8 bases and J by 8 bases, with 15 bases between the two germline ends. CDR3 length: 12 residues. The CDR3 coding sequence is TGTGCCAGCTCCGCGTCGGGGGGAGGCTACACCTTC. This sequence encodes CASSASGGGYTF.

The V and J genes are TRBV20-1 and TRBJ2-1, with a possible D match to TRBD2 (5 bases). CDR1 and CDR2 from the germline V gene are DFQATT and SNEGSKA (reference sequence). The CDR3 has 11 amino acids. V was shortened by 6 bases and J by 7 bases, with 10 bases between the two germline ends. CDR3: CSAEGDNEQFF. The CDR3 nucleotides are TGCAGTGCCGAGGGTGATAATGAGCAGTTCTTC.

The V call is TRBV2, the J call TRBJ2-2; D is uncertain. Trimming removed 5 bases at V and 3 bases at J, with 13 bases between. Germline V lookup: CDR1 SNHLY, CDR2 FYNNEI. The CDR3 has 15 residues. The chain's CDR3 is CASSLTGSYTGELFF. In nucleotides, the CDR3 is TGTGCCAGCAGTCTTACCGGGTCTTACACCGGGGAGCTGTTTTTT.

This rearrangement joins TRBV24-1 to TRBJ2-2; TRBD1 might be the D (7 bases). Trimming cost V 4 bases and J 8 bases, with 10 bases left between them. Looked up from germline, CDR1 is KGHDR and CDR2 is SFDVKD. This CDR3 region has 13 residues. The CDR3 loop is CATSEAGQGELFF. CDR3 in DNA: TGTGCCACCAGTGAGGCGGGACAGGGGGAGCTGTTTTTT.

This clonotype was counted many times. CDR3 residues: CASRPDRATNTGELFF. The CDR3 DNA sequence: TGTGCCAGCAGACCCGACAGGGCTACGAACACCGGGGAGCTGTTTTTT. The chain has TRBV7-2 and TRBJ2-2, with 7 bases lining up with TRBD1. The CDR3 sequence is 16 residues long. In germline, CDR1 is SGHTA, CDR2 FQGNSA. Unmatched junction bases numbered 7, after V lost 6 bases and J lost 0 bases.

The CDR3 reads CAISRGQHTDTQYF. The CDR3 nucleotides are TGTGCCATCAGTAGGGGACAGCACACAGATACGCAGTATTTT. The J gene is TRBJ2-3, the V gene TRBV10-3; 7 nucleotides align to TRBD1. The ends lost 5 bases at V and 2 bases at J; junction bases unmatched: 4. CDR1 is ENHRY, CDR2 SYGVKD, per germline. This CDR3 region has 14 residues.

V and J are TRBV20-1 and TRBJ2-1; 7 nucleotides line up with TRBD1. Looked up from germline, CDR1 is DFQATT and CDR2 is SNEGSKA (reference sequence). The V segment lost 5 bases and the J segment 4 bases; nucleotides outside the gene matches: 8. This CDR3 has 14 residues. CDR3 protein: CSAHPGQLYNEQFF. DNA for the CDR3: TGCAGTGCTCACCCGGGACAGCTTTACAATGAGCAGTTCTTC.

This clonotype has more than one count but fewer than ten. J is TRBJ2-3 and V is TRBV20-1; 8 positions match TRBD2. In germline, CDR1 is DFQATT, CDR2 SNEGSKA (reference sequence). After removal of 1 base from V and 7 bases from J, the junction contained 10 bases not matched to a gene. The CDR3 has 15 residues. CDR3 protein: CSARGRGARYNTQYF. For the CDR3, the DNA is TGCAGTGCTAGAGGGCGGGGGGCGCGGTACAATACGCAGTATTTT.

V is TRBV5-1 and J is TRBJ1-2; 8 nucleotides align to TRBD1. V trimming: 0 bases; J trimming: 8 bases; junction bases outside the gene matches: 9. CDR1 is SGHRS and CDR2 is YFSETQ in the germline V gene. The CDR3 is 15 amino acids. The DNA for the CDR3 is TGCGCCAGCAGCTTGGCCTCGGGACAGGCTGGAGGCTACACCTTC. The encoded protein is CASSLASGQAGGYTF.

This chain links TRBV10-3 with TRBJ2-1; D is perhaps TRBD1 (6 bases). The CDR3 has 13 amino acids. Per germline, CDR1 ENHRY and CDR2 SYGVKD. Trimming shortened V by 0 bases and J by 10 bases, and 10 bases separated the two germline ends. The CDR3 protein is CAISESGGNEQFF. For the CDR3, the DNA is TGTGCCATCAGTGAGTCAGGGGGAAACGAGCAGTTCTTC.

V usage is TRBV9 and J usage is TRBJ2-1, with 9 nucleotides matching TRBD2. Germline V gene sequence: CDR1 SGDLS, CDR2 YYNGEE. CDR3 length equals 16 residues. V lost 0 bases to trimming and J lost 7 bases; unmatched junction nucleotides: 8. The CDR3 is CASSVGSGGPGNEQFF. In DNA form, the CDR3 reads TGTGCCAGCAGCGTAGGCAGCGGGGGGCCGGGGAATGAGCAGTTCTTC.

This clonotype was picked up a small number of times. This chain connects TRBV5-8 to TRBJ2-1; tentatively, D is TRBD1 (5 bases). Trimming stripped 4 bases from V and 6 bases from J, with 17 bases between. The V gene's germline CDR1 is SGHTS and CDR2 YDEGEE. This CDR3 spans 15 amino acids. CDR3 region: CASSGPRQPVNEQFF. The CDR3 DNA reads TGTGCCAGCAGCGGGCCTAGACAGCCCGTCAATGAGCAGTTCTTC.

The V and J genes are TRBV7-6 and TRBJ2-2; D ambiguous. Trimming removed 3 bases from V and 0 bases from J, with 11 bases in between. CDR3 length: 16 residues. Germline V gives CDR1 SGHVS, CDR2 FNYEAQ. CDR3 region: CASSFDRESNTGELFF. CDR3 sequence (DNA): TGTGCCAGCAGCTTTGATAGAGAGTCGAACACCGGGGAGCTGTTTTTT. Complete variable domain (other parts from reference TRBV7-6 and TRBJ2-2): GAGVSQSPRYKVTKRGQDVALRCDPISGHVSLYWYRQALGQGPEFLTYFNYEAQQDKSGLPNDRFSAERPEGSISTLTIQRTEQRDSAMYRCASSFDRESNTGELFFGEGSRLTVL.

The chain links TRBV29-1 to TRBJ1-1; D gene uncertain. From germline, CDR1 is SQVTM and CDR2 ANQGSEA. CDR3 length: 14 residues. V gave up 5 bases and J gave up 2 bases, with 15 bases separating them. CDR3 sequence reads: CSVFFLPDNTEAFF. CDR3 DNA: TGCAGCGTTTTTTTCCTCCCAGACAACACTGAAGCTTTCTTT.

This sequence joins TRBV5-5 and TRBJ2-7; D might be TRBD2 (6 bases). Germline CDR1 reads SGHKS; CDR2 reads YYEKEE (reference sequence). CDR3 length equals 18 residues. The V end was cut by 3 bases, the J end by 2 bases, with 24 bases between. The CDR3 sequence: CASSSTLTDRRETYEQYF. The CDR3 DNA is TGTGCCAGCAGCTCAACACTGACAGATCGGAGGGAGACCTACGAGCAGTACTTC.